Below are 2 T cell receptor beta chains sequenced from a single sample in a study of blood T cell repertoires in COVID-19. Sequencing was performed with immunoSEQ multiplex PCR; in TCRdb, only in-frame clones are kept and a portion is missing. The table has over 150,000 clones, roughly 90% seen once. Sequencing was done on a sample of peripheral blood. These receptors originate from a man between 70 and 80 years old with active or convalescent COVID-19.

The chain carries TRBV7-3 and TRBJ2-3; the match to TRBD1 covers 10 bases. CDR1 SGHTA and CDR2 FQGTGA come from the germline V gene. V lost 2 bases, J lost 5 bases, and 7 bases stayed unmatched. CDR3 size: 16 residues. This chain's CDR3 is CASSLVGTGVGDTQYF. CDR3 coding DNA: TGTGCCAGCAGCTTAGTCGGGACAGGGGTAGGAGATACGCAGTATTTT. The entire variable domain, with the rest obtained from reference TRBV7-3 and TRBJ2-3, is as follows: GAGVSQTPSNKVTEKGKYVELRCDPISGHTALYWYRQSLGQGPEFLIYFQGTGAADDSGLPNDRFFAVRPEGSVSTLKIQRTERGDSAVYLCASSLVGTGVGDTQYFGPGTRLTVL.

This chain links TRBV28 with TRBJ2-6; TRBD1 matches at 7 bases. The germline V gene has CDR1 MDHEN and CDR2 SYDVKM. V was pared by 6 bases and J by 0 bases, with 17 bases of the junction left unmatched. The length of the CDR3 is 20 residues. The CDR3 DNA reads TGTGCCAGCAGCCGGACAGGCAGATGGGGGTTCAGCTCTGGGGCCAACGTCCTGACTTTC. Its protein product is CASSRTGRWGFSSGANVLTF.